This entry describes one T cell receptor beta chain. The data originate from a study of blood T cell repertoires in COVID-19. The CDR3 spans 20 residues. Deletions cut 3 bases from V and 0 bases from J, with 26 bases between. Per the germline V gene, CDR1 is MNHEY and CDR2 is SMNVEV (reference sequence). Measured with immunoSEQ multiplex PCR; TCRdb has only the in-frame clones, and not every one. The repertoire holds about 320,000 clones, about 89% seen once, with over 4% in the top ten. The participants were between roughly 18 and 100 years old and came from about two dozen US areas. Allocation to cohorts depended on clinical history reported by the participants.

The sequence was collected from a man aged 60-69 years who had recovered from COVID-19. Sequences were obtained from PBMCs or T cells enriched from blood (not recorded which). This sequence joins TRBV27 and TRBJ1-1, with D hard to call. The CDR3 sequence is CASSFPPEEGKFRLNTEAFF. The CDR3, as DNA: TGTGCCAGCAGTTTTCCCCCCGAGGAGGGAAAATTCCGCCTGAACACTGAAGCTTTCTTT.